This T cell receptor beta chain was sequenced in a study of OX40 agonist ivuxolimab in advanced cancers. Study conclusions and caveats: Mean expanded clone counts were higher in CD8+ than CD4+ T cells.

Sequencing was performed with immunoSEQ multiplex PCR; in TCRdb, only in-frame clones are kept and a portion is missing. The table includes about 25,000 clones, just over 85% detected once. Turning to this clone: The antigen remains undetermined.

Germline V gene data show CDR1 as SGHAT and CDR2 as FQNNGV. The V gene lost 1 base and the J gene lost 6 bases, with 13 bases spanning the gap. The CDR3 runs to 14 residues. Here the sequenced sample was CD4+ or CD8+ T cells sorted from blood, taken in a trial of the OX40 agonist ivuxolimab. V is TRBV11-2 and J is TRBJ2-7; D tentatively fits TRBD1 or TRBD2 (5 bases each). The TCR sequence derives from an adult with an advanced solid tumor such as melanoma, head and neck, liver or kidney cancer. CDR3 nucleotides: TGTGCCAGCAGCTTAGGCTGGGGTGGGGGCGAGCAGTACTTC. Translation: CASSLGWGGGEQYF.